The rows below give T cell receptor beta chains drawn from one sample of a study of T cells in Graves' hyperthyroidism and ophthalmopathy. TCRdb recomputed calls from the multiplex PCR reads with MiXCR, one row per CDR3 protein. The sample lists about 480,000 distinct CDR3 sequences, under 15% occurring once. The sequenced material came from blood. The receptors shown here come from a young woman with Graves' hyperthyroidism. CDR3s include the opening cysteine and the closing phenylalanine or tryptophan. A D gene is named only where the DNA matches it firmly. The size entry is marked missing in some rows and otherwise reads once, few, many or a size class.

clone_size	d_call	v_call	j_call	cdr3_nt	cdr3_aa
many	-	TRBV11-2	TRBJ2-5	TGTGCCAGCAGCTTATACGGAGGCCCCGAAGAGACCCAGTACTTC	CASSLYGGPEETQYF
-	-	TRBV6-1	TRBJ2-1	TGTGCCAGCACCCAGATGGAGGAGCGGCAAAGGGGGTTCTTC	CASTQMEERQRGFF
-	-	TRBV29-1	TRBJ2-3	TGCAGCGTCCGCGGGGGGTTTACAGGGGGCGAATCGGTCACAGATACGCAGTATTTT	CSVRGGFTGGESVTDTQYF
many	-	TRBV25-1	TRBJ2-1	TGTGCCAGCAGTGAACGGGCAGGGAGATACAATGAGCAGTTCTTC	CASSERAGRYNEQFF
many	-	TRBV6-1	TRBJ2-5	TGTGCCAGCAGTGAACAGGGTCGAGAGACCCAGTACTTC	CASSEQGRETQYF
many	-	TRBV14	TRBJ2-2	TGTGCCAGCAGCCGGGGCAACTCCGGGGAGCTGTTTTTT	CASSRGNSGELFF
few	TRBD2	TRBV6-2/TRBV6-3	TRBJ2-4	TGTGCCAGCATGGGGCGGGAGACCGCCAAAAACATTCAGTACTTC	CASMGRETAKNIQYF
many	-	TRBV6-1	TRBJ1-1	TGTGCCAGCAGATTGACATGGAGTCCCACTGAAGCTTTCTTT	CASRLTWSPTEAFF
many	-	TRBV7-9	TRBJ2-5	TGTGCCAGCGGACCGGAGGGGACCCAGTACTTC	CASGPEGTQYF
many	TRBD2	TRBV5-1	TRBJ2-1	TGCGCCAGCAGCTTAGAACTAGCGGGAGGGAGGGCCTACAATGAGCAGTTCTTC	CASSLELAGGRAYNEQFF
many	-	TRBV28	TRBJ1-2	TGTGCCAGCATTCAGGGCGGTAGGGACTATGGCTACACCTTC	CASIQGGRDYGYTF
many	TRBD2	TRBV19	TRBJ2-1	TGTGCCAGTAACATAAAACTAGCGGGTCACAATGAGCAGTTCTTC	CASNIKLAGHNEQFF
many	-	TRBV11-2	TRBJ1-4	TGTGCCAGCAGTCCCGGGCCTCCAAATGAAAAACTGTTTTTT	CASSPGPPNEKLFF
many	-	TRBV11-2	TRBJ1-1	TGTGCCAGCAGCTTAGTTGGGGGGGGCCTGAACACTGAAGCTTTCTTT	CASSLVGGGLNTEAFF
few	-	TRBV7-9	TRBJ2-5	TGTGCCAGCAGCTTAGGGCCCCAAGGTACGAAGACCCAGTACTTC	CASSLGPQGTKTQYF